This record concerns one T cell receptor (beta chain) sequence. The data derive from a study of blood T cell repertoires in COVID-19. Repertoires were generated with immunoSEQ multiplex PCR, while TCRdb's copy carries only in-frame clones and drops some. The sample includes over 20,000 clones, about four fifths of them seen just once. What was sequenced was peripheral blood. The clonotype was recovered from a human donor in a cohort sampled during active COVID-19.

The DNA for the CDR3 is TGTGCCACCAGCAGAGCGGACAGTAACTATGGCTACACCTTC. Translating gives CATSRADSNYGYTF. The chain carries TRBV15 and TRBJ1-2; tentatively, D is TRBD1 (6 bases). Germline V gene lookup returns CDR1 LNHNV and CDR2 YYDKDF (reference sequence). With 1 base removed from V and 1 base from J, the gap between germline ends came to 7 bases. The CDR3 length is 14 residues.